This TCR beta chain originates from a study of response to subunit inactivated influenza vaccine. Findings and caveats of the study: There was a suggestion from the authors that each seasonal influenza vaccination recruits few new T cells.

TCRdb fed the RT-PCR reads into MiXCR, producing one record per CDR3 protein. The data show hundreds of thousands of distinct CDR3 sequences, about 7.6% seen once. The CDR3 contains 16 residues. Germline lookup yields CDR1 DFQATT and CDR2 SNEGSKA (reference sequence). This clonotype was seen only once. Its antigen is as yet unknown. A much larger clone differs by one base, so this may be a read error. The TCR comes from a man between 50 and 75 years old who received an inactivated influenza vaccine. The V and J genes are TRBV20-1 and TRBJ1-2, with a weak D call TRBD1 (6 bases). The input for sequencing was PBMCs from blood, taken around 2 years after vaccination. CDR3 in amino acids: CCAREKTGGTFYGYTF. DNA of the CDR3: TGCTGTGCTAGAGAAAAGACAGGCGGGACTTTCTATGGCTACACCTTC.